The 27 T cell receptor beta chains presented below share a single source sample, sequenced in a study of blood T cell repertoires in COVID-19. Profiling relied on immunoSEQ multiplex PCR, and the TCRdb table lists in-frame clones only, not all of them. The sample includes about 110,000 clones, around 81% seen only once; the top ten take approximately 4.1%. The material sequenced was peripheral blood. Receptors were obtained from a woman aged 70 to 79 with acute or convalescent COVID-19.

The CDR3 is CASSLRLPGNYGYTF. The CDR3 DNA is TGTGCCAGCAGCTTAAGACTTCCGGGGAACTATGGCTACACCTTC. The V call is TRBV7-8, the J call TRBJ1-2, with D hard to call. Trimming removed 2 bases from V and 2 bases from J, with 12 bases in between. Per germline, CDR1 SGHVS and CDR2 FQNEAQ. The CDR3 sequence is 15 residues long.

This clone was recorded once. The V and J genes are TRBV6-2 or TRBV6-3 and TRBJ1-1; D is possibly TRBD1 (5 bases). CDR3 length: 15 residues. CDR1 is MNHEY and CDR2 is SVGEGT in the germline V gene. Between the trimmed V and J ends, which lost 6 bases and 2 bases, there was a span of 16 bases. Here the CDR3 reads CASRPSRAINTEAFF. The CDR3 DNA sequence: TGTGCCAGCAGACCTTCCAGGGCGATTAACACTGAAGCTTTCTTT.

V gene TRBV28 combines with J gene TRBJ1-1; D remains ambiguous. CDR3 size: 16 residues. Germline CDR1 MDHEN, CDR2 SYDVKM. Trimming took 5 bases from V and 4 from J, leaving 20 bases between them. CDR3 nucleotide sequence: TGTGCCAGCAGTCTCTTCTTATCGGCCCCGGGCACTGAAGCTTTCTTT. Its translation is CASSLFLSAPGTEAFF.

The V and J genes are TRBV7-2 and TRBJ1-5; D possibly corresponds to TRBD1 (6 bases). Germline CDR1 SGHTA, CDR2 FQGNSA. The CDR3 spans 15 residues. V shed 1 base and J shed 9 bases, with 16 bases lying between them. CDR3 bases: TGTGCCAGCAGCTTAGTGTATCGGGGGGCAGGGCCCCAGCATTTT. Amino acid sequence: CASSLVYRGAGPQHF.

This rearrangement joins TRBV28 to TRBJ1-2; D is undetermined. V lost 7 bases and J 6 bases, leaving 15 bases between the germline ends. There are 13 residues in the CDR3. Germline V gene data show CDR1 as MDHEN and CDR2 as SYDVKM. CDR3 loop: CASNGEGRDGYTF. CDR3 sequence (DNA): TGTGCCAGCAACGGGGAAGGCCGTGATGGCTACACCTTC.

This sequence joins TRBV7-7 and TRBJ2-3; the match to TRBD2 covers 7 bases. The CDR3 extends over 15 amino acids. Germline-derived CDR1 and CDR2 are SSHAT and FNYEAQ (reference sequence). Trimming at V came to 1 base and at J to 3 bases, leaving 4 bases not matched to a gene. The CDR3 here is CASSLGTSETDTQYF. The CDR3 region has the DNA TGTGCCAGCAGCTTAGGAACTAGCGAGACAGATACGCAGTATTTT.

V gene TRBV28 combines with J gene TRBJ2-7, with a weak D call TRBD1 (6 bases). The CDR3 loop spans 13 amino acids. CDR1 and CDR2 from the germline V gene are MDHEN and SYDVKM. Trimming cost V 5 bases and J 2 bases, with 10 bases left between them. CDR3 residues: CASSMTGTYEQYF. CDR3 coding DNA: TGTGCCAGCAGTATGACAGGTACCTACGAGCAGTACTTC.

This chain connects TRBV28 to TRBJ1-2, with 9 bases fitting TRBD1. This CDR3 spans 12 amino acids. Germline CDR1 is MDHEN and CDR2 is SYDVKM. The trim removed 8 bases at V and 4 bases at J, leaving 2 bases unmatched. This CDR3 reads CASRTGVYGYTF. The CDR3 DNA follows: TGTGCCAGCCGGACAGGGGTCTATGGCTACACCTTC.

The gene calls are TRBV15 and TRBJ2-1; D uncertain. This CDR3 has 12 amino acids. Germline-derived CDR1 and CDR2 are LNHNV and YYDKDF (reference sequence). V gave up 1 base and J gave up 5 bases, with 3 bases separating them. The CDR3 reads CATSRGNNEQFF. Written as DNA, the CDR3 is TGTGCCACCAGCAGAGGTAACAATGAGCAGTTCTTC.

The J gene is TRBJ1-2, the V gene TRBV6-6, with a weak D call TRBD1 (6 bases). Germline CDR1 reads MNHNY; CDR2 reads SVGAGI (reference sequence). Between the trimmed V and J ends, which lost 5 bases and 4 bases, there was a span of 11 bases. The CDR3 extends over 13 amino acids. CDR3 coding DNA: TGTGCCAGCAGTGACTTGACAGGCTATGGCTACACCTTC. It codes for CASSDLTGYGYTF.

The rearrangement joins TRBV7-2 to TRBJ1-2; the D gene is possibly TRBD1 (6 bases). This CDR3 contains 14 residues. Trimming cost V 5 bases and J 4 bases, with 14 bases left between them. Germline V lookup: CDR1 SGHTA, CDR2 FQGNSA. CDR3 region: CASSRPGAAYGYTF. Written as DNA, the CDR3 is TGTGCCAGCAGCCGCCCAGGGGCGGCCTATGGCTACACCTTC.

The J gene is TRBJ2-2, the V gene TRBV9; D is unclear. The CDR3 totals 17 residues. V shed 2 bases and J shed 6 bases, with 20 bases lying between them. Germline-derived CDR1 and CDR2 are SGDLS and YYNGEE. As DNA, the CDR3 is TGTGCCAGCAGCGTGCGGCTCGCCCTCGGTTCTTCCGGGGAGCTGTTTTTT. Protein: CASSVRLALGSSGELFF.

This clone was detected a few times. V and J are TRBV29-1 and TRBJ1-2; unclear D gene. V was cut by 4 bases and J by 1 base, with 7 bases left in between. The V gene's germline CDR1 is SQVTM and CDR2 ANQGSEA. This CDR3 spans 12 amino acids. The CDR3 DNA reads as TGCAGCGTTGCCGGTCATAACTATGGCTACACCTTC. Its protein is CSVAGHNYGYTF.

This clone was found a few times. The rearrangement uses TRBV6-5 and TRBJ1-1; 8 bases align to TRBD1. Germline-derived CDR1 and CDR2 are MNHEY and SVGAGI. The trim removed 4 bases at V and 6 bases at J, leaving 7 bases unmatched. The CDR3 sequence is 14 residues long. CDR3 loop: CASSFRGLEPEAFF. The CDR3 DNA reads TGTGCCAGCAGTTTCAGGGGGCTAGAACCTGAAGCTTTCTTT.

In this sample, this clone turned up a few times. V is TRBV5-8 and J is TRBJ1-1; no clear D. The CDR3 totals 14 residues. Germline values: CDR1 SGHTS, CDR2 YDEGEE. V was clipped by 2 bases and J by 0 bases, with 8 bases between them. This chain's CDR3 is CASSFAGVNTEAFF. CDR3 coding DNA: TGTGCCAGCAGCTTCGCTGGAGTGAACACTGAAGCTTTCTTT.

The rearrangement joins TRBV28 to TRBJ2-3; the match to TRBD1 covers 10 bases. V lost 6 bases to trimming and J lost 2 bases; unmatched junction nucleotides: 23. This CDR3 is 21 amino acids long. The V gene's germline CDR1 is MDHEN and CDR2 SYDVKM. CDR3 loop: CASSLEHPRDRGWLTTDTQYF. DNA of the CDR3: TGTGCCAGCAGCTTGGAACATCCCCGGGACAGGGGTTGGTTGACCACAGATACGCAGTATTTT.

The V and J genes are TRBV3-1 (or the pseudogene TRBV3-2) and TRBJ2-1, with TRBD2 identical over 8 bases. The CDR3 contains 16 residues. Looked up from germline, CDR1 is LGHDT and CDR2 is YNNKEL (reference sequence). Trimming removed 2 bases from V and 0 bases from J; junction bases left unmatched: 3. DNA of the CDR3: TGTGCCAGCAGCCAACTAGCGGGTTACTCCTACAATGAGCAGTTCTTC. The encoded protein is CASSQLAGYSYNEQFF.

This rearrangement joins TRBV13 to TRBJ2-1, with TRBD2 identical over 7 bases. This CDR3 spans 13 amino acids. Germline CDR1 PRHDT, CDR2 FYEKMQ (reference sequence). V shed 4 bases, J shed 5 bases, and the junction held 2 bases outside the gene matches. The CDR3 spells CASSCREDNEQFF. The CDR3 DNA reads TGTGCCAGCAGCTGCCGGGAGGACAATGAGCAGTTCTTC.

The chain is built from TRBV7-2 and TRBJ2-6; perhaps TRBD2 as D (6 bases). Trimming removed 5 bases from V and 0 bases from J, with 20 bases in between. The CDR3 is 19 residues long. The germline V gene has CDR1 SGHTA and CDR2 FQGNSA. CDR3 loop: CASSPGGGIGASGANVLTF. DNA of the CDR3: TGTGCCAGCAGCCCCGGTGGAGGGATTGGGGCCTCTGGGGCCAACGTCCTGACTTTC.

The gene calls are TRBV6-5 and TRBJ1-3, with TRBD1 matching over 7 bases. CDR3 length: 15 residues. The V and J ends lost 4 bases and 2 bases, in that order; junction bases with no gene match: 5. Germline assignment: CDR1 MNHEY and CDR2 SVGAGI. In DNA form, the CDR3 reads TGTGCCAGCAGTTTGACAGGGAAGGCTGGAAACACCATATATTTT. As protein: CASSLTGKAGNTIYF.

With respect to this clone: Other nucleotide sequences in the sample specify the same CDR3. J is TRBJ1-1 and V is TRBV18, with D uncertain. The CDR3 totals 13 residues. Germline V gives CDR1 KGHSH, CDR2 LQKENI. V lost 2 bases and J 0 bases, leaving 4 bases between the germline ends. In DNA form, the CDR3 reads TGTGCCAGCTCACCAGTTATGAACACTGAAGCTTTCTTT. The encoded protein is CASSPVMNTEAFF.

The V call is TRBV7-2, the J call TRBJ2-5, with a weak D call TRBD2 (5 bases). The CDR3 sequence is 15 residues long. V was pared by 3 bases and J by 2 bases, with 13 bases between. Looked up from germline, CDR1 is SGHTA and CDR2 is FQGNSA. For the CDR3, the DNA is TGTGCCAGCAGCTTTCCTATAGGACTTCAAGAGACCCAGTACTTC. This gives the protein CASSFPIGLQETQYF.

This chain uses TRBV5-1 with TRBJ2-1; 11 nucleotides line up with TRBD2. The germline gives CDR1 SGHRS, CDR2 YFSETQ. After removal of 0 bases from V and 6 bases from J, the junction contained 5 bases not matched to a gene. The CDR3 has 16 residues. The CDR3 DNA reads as TGCGCCAGCAGCTTGGGGTCCACTAGCGGGGGCAATGAGCAGTTCTTC. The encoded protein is CASSLGSTSGGNEQFF. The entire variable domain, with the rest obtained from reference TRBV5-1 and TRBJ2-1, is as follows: KAGVTQTPRYLIKTRGQQVTLSCSPISGHRSVSWYQQTPGQGLQFLFEYFSETQRNKGNFPGRFSGRQFSNSRSEMNVSTLELGDSALYLCASSLGSTSGGNEQFFGPGTRLTVL.

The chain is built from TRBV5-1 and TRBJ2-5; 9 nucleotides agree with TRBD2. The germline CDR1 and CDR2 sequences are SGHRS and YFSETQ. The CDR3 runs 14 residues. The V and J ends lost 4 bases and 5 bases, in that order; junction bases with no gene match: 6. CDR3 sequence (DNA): TGCGCCAGCAGCCCTAGCGGGGCTGGGGAGACCCAGTACTTC. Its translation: CASSPSGAGETQYF.

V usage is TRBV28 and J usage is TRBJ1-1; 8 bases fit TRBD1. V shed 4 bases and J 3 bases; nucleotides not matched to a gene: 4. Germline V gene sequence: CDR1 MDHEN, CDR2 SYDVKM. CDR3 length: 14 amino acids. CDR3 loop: CASSSLDRDTEAFF. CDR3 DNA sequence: TGTGCCAGCAGTTCTTTGGACAGGGACACTGAAGCTTTCTTT.

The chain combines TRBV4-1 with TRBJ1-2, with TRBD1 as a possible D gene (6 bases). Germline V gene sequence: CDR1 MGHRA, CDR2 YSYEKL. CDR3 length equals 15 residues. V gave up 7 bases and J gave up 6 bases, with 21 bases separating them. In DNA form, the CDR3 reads TGCGCCAGCAACCCTGCCCTAACAGGGTTCGATGGCTACACCTTC. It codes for CASNPALTGFDGYTF.

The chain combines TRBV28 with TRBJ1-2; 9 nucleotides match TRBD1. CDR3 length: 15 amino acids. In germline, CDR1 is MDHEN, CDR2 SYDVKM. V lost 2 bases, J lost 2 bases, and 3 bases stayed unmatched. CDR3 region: CASSLRDRGNYGYTF. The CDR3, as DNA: TGTGCCAGCAGTTTAAGAGACAGGGGGAACTATGGCTACACCTTC.